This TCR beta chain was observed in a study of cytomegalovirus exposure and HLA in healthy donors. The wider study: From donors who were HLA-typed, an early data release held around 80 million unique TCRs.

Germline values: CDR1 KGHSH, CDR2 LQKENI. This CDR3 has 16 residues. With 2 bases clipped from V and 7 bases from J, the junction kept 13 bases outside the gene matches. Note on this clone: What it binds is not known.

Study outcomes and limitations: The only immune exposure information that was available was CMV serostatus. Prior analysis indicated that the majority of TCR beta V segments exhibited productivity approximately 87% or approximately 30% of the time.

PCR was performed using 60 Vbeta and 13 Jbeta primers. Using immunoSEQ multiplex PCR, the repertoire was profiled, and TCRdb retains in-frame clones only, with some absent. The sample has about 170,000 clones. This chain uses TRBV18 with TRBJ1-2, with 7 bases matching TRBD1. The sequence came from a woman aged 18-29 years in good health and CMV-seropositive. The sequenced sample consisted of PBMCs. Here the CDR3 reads CASSPFHAAGGGGYTF. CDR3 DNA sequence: TGTGCCAGCTCACCATTCCATGCGGCAGGGGGAGGTGGCTACACCTTC.